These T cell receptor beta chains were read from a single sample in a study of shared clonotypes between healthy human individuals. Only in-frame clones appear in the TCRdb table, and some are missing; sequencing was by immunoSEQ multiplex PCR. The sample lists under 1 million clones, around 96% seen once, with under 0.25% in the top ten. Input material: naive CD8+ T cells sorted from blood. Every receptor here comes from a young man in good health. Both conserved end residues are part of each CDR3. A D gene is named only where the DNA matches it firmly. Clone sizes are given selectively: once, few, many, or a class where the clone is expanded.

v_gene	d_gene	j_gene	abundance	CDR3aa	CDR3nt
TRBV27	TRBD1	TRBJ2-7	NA	CASSTQGALIYEQYF	TGTGCCAGCAGTACACAGGGGGCCCTTATCTACGAGCAGTACTTC
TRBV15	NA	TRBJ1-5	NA	CATSRDKFNSNQPQHF	TGTGCCACCAGCAGAGACAAGTTCAATAGCAATCAGCCCCAGCATTTT
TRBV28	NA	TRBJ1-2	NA	CASSTGGPDTF	TGTGCCAGCAGTACCGGGGGACCCGACACCTTC
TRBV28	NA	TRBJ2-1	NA	CASSLVSEQFF	TGTGCCAGCAGTTTGGTATCTGAGCAGTTCTTC
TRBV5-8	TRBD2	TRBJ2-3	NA	CASSLRLAGGPYTDTQYF	TGTGCCAGCAGCTTGCGGCTAGCGGGAGGCCCCTACACAGATACGCAGTATTTT
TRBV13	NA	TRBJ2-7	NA	CASSLGLIKYEQYF	TGTGCCAGCAGCTTAGGTCTGATAAAGTACGAGCAGTACTTC
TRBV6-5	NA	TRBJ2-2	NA	CASSYQGSGELFF	TGTGCCAGCAGTTACCAGGGGTCCGGGGAGCTGTTTTTT
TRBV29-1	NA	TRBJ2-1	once	CSVEDSVRSEQFF	TGCAGCGTTGAAGATTCAGTCAGGAGTGAGCAGTTCTTC
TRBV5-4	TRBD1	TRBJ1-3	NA	CASSPDRGSSGNTIYF	TGTGCCAGCAGCCCCGACAGGGGGAGCTCTGGAAACACCATATATTTT
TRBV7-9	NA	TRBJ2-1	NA	CASNKEQFF	TGTGCCAGTAACAAAGAGCAGTTCTTC
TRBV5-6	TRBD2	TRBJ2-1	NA	CASSIGTSGRATDEQFF	TGTGCCAGCAGCATTGGGACTAGCGGGAGGGCCACAGATGAGCAGTTCTTC
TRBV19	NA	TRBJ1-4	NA	CASSIGLPYEKLFF	TGTGCCAGTAGTATAGGACTGCCCTACGAAAAACTGTTTTTT
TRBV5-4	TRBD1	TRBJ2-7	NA	CASSSGQYYEQYF	TGTGCCAGCAGCTCGGGACAGTACTACGAGCAGTACTTC
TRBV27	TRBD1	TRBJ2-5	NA	CASSLTFGTEETQYF	TGTGCCAGCAGTCTTACCTTTGGGACAGAAGAGACCCAGTACTTC
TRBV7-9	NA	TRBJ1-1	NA	CASSPFNTEAFF	TGTGCCAGCAGCCCCTTTAACACTGAAGCTTTCTTT